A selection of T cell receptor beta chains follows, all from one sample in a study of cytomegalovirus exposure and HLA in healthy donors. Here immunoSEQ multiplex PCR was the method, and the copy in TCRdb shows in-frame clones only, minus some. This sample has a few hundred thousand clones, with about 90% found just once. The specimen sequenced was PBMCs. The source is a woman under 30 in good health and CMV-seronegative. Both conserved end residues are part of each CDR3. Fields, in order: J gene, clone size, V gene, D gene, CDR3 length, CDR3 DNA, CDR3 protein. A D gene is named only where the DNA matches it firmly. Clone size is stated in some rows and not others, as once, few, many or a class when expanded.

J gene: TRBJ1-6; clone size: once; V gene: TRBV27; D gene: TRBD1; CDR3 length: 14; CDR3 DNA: TGTGCCAGCAGTTTCAGGGGGCGGAATTCACCCCTCCACTTT; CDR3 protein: CASSFRGRNSPLHF
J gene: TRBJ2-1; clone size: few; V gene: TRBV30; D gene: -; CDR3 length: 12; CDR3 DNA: TGTGCCTGGAGTGTTCTCCGCAATGAGCAGTTCTTC; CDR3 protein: CAWSVLRNEQFF
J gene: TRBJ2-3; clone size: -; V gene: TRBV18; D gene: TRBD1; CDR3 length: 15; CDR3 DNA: TGTGCCAGCTCAATCCGGGACAGTAGCACAGATACGCAGTATTTT; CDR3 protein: CASSIRDSSTDTQYF
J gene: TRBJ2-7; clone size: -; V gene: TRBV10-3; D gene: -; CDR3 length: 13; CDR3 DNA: TGTGCCATCAGTGAGCGACTGGCCTACGAGCAGTACTTC; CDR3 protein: CAISERLAYEQYF
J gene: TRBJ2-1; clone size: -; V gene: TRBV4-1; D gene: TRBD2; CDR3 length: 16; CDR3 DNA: TGCGCCAGCAGCGAAAGGACTAGCGGGAGGTGGAATGAGCAGTTCTTC; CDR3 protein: CASSERTSGRWNEQFF
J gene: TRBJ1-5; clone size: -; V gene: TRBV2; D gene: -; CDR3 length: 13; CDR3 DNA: TGTGCCAGCAGGGTATCGGGAAATCAGCCCCAGCATTTT; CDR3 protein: CASRVSGNQPQHF
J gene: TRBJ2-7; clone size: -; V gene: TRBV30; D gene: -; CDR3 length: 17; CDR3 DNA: TGTGCCTGGAGTGTCGGTGAGACACATCACCGATTCTACGAGCAGTACTTC; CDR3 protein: CAWSVGETHHRFYEQYF
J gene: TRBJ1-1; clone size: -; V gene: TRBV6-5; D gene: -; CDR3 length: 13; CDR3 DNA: TGTGCCAGCAGGCACCCTATGGACACTGAAGCTTTCTTT; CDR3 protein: CASRHPMDTEAFF
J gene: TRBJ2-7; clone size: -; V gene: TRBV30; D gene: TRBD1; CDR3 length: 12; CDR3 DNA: TGTGCCTGGACCGGGACAGGGTCCGAGCAGTACTTC; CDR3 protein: CAWTGTGSEQYF
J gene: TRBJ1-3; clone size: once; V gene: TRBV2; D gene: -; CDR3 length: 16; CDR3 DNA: TGTGCCAGCAGTGAATGGGCGGGGGCGGCAGGAAACACCATATATTTT; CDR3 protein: CASSEWAGAAGNTIYF
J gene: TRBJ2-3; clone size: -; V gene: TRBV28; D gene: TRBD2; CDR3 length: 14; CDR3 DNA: TGTGCCGTCAGCGGGAGCTTAAGGTCAGATACGCAGTATTTT; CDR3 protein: CAVSGSLRSDTQYF
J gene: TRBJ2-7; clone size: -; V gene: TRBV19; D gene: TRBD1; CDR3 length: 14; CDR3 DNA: TGTGCCACCTCCCGGGACAGAAACTCCTACGAGCAGTACTTC; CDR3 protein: CATSRDRNSYEQYF
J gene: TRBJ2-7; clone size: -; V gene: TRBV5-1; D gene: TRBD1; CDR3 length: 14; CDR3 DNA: TGCGCCAGCAGCTTGGTCGCACAGGGGTACGAGCAGTACTTC; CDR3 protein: CASSLVAQGYEQYF
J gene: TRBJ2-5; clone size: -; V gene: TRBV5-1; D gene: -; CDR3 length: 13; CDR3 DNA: TGCGCCAGCAGTTTGCGAACTGTGGAGACCCAGTACTTC; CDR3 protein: CASSLRTVETQYF
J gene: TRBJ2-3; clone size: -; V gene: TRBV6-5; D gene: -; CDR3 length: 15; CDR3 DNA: TGTGCCAGCAGTTACTCACCAGGGCCACAAGATACGCAGTATTTT; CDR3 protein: CASSYSPGPQDTQYF
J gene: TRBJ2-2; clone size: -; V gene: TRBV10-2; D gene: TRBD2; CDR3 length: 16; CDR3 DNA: TGCGCCAGCAGTGAAGGCGGGACTAGCGGGACCGGGGAGCTGTTTTTT; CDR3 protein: CASSEGGTSGTGELFF
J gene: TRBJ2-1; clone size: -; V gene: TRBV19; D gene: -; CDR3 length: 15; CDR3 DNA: TGTGCCAGTAGTACGAGACAGACCCGGCTCAATGAGCAGTTCTTC; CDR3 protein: CASSTRQTRLNEQFF
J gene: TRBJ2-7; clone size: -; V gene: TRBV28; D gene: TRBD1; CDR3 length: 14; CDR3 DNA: TGTGCCAGCAGCACCGGGACAGGGGGCTACGAGCAGTACTTC; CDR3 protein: CASSTGTGGYEQYF
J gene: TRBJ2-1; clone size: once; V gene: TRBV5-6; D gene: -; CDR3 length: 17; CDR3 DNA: TGTGCCAGCAGCTTGCTTAGGGAGACCAGCTCCTACAATGAGCAGTTCTTC; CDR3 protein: CASSLLRETSSYNEQFF
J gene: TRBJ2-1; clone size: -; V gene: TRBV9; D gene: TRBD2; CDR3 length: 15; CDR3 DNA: TGTGCCAGCAGCCCTCAGGGAGGGCAGGTCGATGAGCAGTTCTTC; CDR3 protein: CASSPQGGQVDEQFF
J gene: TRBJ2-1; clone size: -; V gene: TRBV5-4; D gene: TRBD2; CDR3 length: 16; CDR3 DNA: TGTGCCAGCAGCCCAGTAGTAGCGGGAGGGCCTAATGAGCAGTTCTTC; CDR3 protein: CASSPVVAGGPNEQFF
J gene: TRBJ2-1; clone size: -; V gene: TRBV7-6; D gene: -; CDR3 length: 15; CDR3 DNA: TGTGCCAGCAGCTTTTACCGCGGGCCAAACAATGAGCATTTCTTC; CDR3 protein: CASSFYRGPNNEHFF
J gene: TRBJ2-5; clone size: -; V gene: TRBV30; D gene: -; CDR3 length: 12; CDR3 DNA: TGTGCCTGGAGTCCCGACCAAGAGACCCAGTACTTC; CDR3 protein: CAWSPDQETQYF
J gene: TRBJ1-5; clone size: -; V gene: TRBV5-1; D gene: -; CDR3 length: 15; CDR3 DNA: TGCGCCAGCAGCTTGGAAGGGGGTAGCAATCAGCCCCAGCATTTT; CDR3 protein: CASSLEGGSNQPQHF
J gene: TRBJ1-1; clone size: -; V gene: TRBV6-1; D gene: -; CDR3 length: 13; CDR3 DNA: TGTGCCAGCAGTCGTAAAATGAACACTGAAGCTTTCTTT; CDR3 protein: CASSRKMNTEAFF
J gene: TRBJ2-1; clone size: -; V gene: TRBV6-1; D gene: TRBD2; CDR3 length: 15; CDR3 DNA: TGTGCCAGCCCCTTAAGCGGGAGTCCGTACAATGAGCAGTTCTTC; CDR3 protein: CASPLSGSPYNEQFF
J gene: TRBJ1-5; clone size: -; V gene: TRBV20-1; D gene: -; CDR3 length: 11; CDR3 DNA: TGCAGTGCCGTATTCTCCCGGGCCCAGCATTTT; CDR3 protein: CSAVFSRAQHF
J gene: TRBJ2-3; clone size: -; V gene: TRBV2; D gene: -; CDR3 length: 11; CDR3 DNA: TGTGCCAGCAGTGAACCTGATACGCAGTATTTT; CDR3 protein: CASSEPDTQYF
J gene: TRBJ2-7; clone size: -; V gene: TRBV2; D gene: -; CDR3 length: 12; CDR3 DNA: TGTGCCAGCGGACAGAGCTCCTACGAGCAGTACTTC; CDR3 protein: CASGQSSYEQYF
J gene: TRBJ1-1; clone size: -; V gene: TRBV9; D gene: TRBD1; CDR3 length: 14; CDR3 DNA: TGTGCCAGCAGCGGGGGACAGGTGAACACTGAAGCTTTCTTT; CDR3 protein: CASSGGQVNTEAFF
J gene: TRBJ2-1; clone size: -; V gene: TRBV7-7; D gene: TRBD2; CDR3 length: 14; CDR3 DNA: TGTGCTAGCAGTACGACTAGCGCTGACGATGAGCAGTTCTTC; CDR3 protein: CASSTTSADDEQFF
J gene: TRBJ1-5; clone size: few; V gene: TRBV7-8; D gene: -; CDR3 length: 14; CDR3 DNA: TGTGCCAGCAGCTTGTCAGACGGGAATCAGCCCCAGCATTTT; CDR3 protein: CASSLSDGNQPQHF
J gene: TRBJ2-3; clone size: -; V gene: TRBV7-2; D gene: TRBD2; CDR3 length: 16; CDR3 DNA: TGTGCCAGCAGCCAGACCCCTAGCGGGTCCACAGATACGCAGTATTTT; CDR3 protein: CASSQTPSGSTDTQYF
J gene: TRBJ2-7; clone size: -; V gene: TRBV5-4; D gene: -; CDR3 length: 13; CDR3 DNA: TGTGCCAGCAGCCAACGAACTAGCTACGAGCAGTACTTC; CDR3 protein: CASSQRTSYEQYF
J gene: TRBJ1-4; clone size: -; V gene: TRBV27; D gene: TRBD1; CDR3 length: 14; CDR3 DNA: TGTGCCAGCAGGCTGACAGGGGGCGTGGAAAAACTGTTTTTT; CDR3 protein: CASRLTGGVEKLFF
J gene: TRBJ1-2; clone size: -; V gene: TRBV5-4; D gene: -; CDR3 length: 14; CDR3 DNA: TGTGCCAGCAGCTTGGATCCACATAACTATGGCTACACCTTC; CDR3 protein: CASSLDPHNYGYTF
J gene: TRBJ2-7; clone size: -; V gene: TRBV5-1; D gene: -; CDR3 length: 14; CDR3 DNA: TGCGCCAGCAGCTTGGACTCCACCCAACCTGAGCAGTACTTC; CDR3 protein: CASSLDSTQPEQYF
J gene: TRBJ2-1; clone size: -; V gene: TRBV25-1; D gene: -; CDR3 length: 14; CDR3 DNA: TGTGCCAGCACCCGATCGCGGGTAGAAAATGAGCAGTTCTTC; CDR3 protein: CASTRSRVENEQFF
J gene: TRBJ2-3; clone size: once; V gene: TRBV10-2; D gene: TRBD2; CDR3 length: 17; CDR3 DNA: TGCGCCAGCAGTGAGTCCTGGACTAGCGGGATCACAGATACGCAGTATTTT; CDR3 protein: CASSESWTSGITDTQYF
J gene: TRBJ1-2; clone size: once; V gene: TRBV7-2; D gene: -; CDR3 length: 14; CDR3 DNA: TGTGCCAGCAGCTCAACAGGGCAGAACTATGGCTACACCTTC; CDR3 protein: CASSSTGQNYGYTF
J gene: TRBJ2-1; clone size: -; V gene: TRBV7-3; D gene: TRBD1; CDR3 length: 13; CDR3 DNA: TGTGCCAGCAGCCGGAGGACAGGCAATGAGCAGTTCTTC; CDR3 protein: CASSRRTGNEQFF
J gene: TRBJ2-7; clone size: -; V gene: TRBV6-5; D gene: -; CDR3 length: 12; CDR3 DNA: TGTGCCAGCAGGACCGACAAATACGAGCAGTACTTC; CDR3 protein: CASRTDKYEQYF
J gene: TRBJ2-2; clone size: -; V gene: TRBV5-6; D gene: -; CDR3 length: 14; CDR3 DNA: TGTGCCAGCAGCTTGGGGACTCCAGTGGGGGAGCTGTTTTTT; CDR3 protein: CASSLGTPVGELFF
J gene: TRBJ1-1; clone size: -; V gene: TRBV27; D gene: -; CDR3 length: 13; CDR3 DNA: TGTGCCAGCAGTTTGGGGTCAGGGACTGAAGCTTTCTTT; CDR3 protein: CASSLGSGTEAFF
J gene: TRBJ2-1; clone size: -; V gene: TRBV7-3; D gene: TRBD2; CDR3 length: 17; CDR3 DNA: TGTGCCAGCAGCTCTCAAGGACTAGCGGGACGTCACAATGAGCAGTTCTTC; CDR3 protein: CASSSQGLAGRHNEQFF
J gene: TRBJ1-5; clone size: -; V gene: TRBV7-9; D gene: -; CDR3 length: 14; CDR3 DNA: TGTGCCAGCAGCTTAGATGCAGGGGATCAGCCCCAGCATTTT; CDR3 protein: CASSLDAGDQPQHF
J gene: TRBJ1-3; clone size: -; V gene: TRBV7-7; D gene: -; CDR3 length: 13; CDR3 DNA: TGTGCCAGCAGCCCCGCCGGTGGAAACACCATATATTTT; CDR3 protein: CASSPAGGNTIYF
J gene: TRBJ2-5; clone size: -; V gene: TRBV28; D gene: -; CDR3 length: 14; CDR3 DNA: TGTGCCAGCAGTTTGGAGGGTCTGGGGGAGACCCAGTACTTC; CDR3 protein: CASSLEGLGETQYF
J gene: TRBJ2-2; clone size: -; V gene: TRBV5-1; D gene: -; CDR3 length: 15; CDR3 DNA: TGCGCCAGCAGCCAGGGGATTTCCTATTCCGGGGAGCTGTTTTTT; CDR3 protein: CASSQGISYSGELFF
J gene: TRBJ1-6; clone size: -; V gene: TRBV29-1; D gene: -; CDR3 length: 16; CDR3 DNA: TGCAGCGTTAAACAACAGGGCCAAACGGGTAATTCACCCCTCCACTTT; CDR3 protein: CSVKQQGQTGNSPLHF
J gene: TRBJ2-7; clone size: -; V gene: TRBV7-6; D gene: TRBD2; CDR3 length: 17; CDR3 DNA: TGTGCCAGCAGCCCCCGTGTTATTAGCGGGAAGACTTACGAGCAGTACTTC; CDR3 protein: CASSPRVISGKTYEQYF
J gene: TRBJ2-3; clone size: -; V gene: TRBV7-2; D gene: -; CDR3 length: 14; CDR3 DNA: TGTGCCAGCAGCTTAGTCGTCTACACAGATACGCAGTATTTT; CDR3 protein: CASSLVVYTDTQYF
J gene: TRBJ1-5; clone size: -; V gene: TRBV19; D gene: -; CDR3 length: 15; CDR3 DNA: TGTGCCAGTAGTATAGTTGGAGGAGGAAATCAGCCCCAGCATTTT; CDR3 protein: CASSIVGGGNQPQHF